One and the same sample provided the 8 T cell receptor beta chains below, sequenced in a study of blood T cells in healthy people across ages. Primed by a sample-barcoded 5' primer and a J-beta primer mix, a second PCR proceeded for roughly 6 to 12 cycles. TCRdb re-called the 5' RACE reads through MiXCR, storing one row per CDR3 protein. Here the sample spans 850,000 to 950,000 distinct CDR3 sequences, around 26% being singletons. The sequenced sample consisted of blood. These receptors originate from a woman aged 80 or over in good health.

Concerning this clonotype itself: A much larger clone lies a single base off, so this may be a read error. The V call is TRBV6-6, the J call TRBJ2-1; D remains ambiguous. The germline V gene encodes CDR1 MNHNY and CDR2 SVGAGI (reference sequence). Trimming shortened V by 0 bases and J by 8 bases, and 5 bases separated the two germline ends. The CDR3 runs 12 residues. In DNA, the CDR3 is TGTGCCAGCAGTTACTCGAAGGATGAGCAGTTCTTC. This sequence encodes CASSYSKDEQFF.

This clonotype was recorded at least ten times. The V gene is TRBV29-1, the J gene TRBJ2-1; a weak D match, TRBD2 (5 bases). V dropped 4 bases and J dropped 5 bases, with 15 bases sitting between them. Germline assignment: CDR1 SQVTM and CDR2 ANQGSEA. The CDR3 has 14 amino acids. CDR3 sequence reads: CSVGGQRVHNEQFF. CDR3 in DNA: TGCAGCGTTGGGGGTCAGAGGGTCCACAATGAGCAGTTCTTC.

This clonotype was seen many times. V is TRBV28 and J is TRBJ2-7; 9 bases align to TRBD2. Germline V gene lookup returns CDR1 MDHEN and CDR2 SYDVKM. The ends lost 5 bases at V and 5 bases at J; junction bases unmatched: 10. The CDR3 contains 15 residues. The CDR3 spells CASSRAGGRLHEQYF. The CDR3 DNA sequence: TGTGCCAGCAGTAGGGCGGGGGGGCGGTTGCACGAGCAGTACTTC.

This clonotype occurred many times. The chain is built from TRBV6-2 or TRBV6-3 and TRBJ1-5, with D possibly matching TRBD1 (5 bases). Germline values: CDR1 MNHEY, CDR2 SVGEGT. Trimming stripped 6 bases from V and 3 bases from J, with 12 bases between. The CDR3 sequence is 14 residues long. The CDR3 DNA reads TGTGCCAGCAGCAGGGACGGAAACAATCAGCCCCAGCATTTT. Translated, it gives CASSRDGNNQPQHF.

The CDR3 sequence: CASRPRDRATTNEKLFF. The CDR3 bases are TGTGCCAGCAGACCACGGGACCGCGCGACAACTAATGAAAAACTGTTTTTT. The V call is TRBV6-1, the J call TRBJ1-4; D perhaps matches TRBD1 (5 bases). The CDR3 totals 17 residues. Germline lookup yields CDR1 MNHNS and CDR2 SASEGT. V was clipped by 6 bases and J by 0 bases, with 17 bases between them.

Details on this clonotype: At one end, the junction sequence differs from germline, possibly due to a read error. J is TRBJ1-5 and V is TRBV15; 8 nucleotides agree with TRBD1. Per the germline V gene, CDR1 is LNHNV and CDR2 is YYDKDF (reference sequence). This CDR3 spans 15 amino acids. CDR3 residues: CATSGDRGGNQPQHF. The CDR3 DNA reads TGTGCCACCAGCGGAGACAGGGGAGGCAATCAGCCCCAGCATTTT.

This clonotype showed up many times. This sequence joins TRBV29-1 and TRBJ1-1, with D uncertain. CDR1 and CDR2 (germline): SQVTM, ANQGSEA. This CDR3 has 11 residues. With 7 bases removed from V and 0 bases from J, the gap between germline ends came to 6 bases. The CDR3 reads CSAQLNTEAFF. In DNA form, the CDR3 reads TGCAGCGCCCAACTGAACACTGAAGCTTTCTTT.

This clonotype occurred many times. The chain employs TRBV20-1 and TRBJ2-5; a weak D match, TRBD2 (6 bases). CDR1 is DFQATT and CDR2 is SNEGSKA in the germline V gene (reference sequence). The CDR3 extends over 13 amino acids. V lost 0 bases and J 5 bases, leaving 10 bases between the germline ends. The CDR3 region has the DNA TGCAGTGCTAGAGATGGGAGGCGGGAGACCCAGTACTTC. Translated, it gives CSARDGRRETQYF.